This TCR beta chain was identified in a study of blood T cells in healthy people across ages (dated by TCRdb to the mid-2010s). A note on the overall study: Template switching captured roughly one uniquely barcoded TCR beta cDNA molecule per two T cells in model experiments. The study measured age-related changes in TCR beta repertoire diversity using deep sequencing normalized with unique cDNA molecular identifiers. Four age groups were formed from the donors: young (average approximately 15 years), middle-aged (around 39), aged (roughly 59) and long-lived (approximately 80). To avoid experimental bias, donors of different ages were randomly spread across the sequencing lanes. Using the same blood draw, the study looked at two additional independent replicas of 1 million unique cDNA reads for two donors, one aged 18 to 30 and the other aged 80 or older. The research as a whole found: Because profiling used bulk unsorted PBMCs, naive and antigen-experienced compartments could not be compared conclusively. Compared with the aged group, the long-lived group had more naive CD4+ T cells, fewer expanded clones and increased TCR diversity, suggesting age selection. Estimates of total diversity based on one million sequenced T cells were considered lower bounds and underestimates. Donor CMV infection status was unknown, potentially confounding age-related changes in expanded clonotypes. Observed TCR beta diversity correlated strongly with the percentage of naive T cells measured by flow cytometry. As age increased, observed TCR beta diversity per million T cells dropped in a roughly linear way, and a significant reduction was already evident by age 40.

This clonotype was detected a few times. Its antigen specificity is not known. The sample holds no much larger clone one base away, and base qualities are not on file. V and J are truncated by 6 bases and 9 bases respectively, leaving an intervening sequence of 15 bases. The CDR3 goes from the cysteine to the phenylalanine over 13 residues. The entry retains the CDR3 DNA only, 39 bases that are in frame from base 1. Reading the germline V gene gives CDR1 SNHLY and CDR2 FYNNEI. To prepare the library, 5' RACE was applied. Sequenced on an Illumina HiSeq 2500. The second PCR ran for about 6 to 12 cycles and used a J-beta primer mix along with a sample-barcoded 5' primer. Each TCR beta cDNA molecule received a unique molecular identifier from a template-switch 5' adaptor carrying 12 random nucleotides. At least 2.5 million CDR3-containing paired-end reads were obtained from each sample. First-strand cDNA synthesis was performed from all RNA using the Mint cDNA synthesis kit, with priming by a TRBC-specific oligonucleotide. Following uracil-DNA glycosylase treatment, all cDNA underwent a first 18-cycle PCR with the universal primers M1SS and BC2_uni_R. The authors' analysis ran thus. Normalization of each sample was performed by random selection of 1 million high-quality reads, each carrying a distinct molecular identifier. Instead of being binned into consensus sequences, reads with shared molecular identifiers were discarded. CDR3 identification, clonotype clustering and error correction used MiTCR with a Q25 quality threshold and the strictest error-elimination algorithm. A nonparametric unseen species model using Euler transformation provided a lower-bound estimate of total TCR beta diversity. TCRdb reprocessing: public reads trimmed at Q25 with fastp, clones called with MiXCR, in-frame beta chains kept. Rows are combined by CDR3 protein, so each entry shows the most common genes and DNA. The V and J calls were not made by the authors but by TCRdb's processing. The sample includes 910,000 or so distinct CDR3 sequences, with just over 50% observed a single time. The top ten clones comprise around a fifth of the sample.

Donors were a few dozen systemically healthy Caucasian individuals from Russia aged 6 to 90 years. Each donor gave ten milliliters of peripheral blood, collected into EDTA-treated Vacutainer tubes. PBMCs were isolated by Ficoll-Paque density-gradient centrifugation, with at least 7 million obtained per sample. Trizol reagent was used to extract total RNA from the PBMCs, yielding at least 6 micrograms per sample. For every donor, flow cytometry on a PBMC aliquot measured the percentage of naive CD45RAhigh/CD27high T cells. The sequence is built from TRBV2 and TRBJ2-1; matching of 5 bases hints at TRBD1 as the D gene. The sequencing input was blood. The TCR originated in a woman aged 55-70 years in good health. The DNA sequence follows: TGTGCCAGCAGCCCCCCTTTGGGGCGTGAGCAGTTCTTC. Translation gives CASSPPLGREQFF.